The present TCR beta chain was sequenced within a study of shared clonotypes between healthy human individuals (dated by TCRdb to 2018 to 2021). Study-wide context: A few men and two women, aged 18 to 49 years, made up the cohort. For each donor, three plates each were used for CD4 naive and CD4 memory, two plates were used for CD8 naive, and one plate was used for CD8 memory. To estimate repertoire size and how much clonotype sharing occurs between individuals, the study deeply sequenced the blood TCR repertoires of about five healthy adults. Different laboratories and diverse techniques were used to prepare libraries and sequence TCR repertoires, to increase sequencing depth and limit assay-specific biases. Between about 0.85 and 9.5 billion PBMCs per donor were obtained by leukapheresis.

General study outcomes and caveats: Sampling was restricted to blood, and TCR repertoires in tissues likely differ from the TCR repertoires found in blood. Because the study included a small number of donors, the genetic and exposure-history diversity represented was limited. Compared with non-shared clonotypes, the clonotypes found in all four sorted-subset donors had higher generation probabilities. Naive subsets generally had larger estimated clonotype richness than memory subsets. Even with the large sequencing depth, rarefaction of the sorted-subset datasets indicated that sequencing was incomplete. Across a handful of donors, about 5% of naive CD4, 3% to 3.5% of naive CD8, around 2.5% of memory CD4, and 0.3% to 0.45% of memory CD8 clonotypes were shared. Pairwise subsampling indicated that sequencing depth was expected to affect the degree of clonotype sharing among donors.

As concerns this clone: It lacks a known antigen. No base qualities exist here, and no much larger clone lies one base off it.

The donors were healthy, HIV-negative adults with no recently reported acute infections or vaccinations. Only Caucasian adults living in Nashville, Tennessee, USA were represented among the donors. CD4+ T cells were enriched by magnetic negative selection; naive cells were then positively selected on CD45RA, and the negative fraction formed the memory subset. After blood collection by leukapheresis, PBMCs were isolated using Ficoll-Histopaque density gradient centrifugation and then cryopreserved in the vapor phase of liquid nitrogen. Purity and quantity of every magnetically sorted T cell population were checked by analytical flow cytometry. Genomic DNA was isolated from each sorted fraction and quantified by UV absorbance on a Nanodrop 2000c. TCR CDR3 regions were amplified from genomic DNA by multiplex PCR using the deep immunoSEQ assay. For each cell subset, the extracted genomic DNA was distributed evenly across all wells of several immunoSEQ 96-well plates, and each plate served as one replicate. For sorted subsets, 200 ng of genomic DNA, equivalent to 25,000 to 30,000 T cell genomes, went into each replicate PCR. Purified libraries were quantified with a Qubit 3.0 fluorometer, sized on a Bioanalyzer 2100, and re-quantified with the KAPA Library Quantification kit. Each immunoSEQ 96-well plate was sequenced on its own single-read 150-cycle Illumina NextSeq 550 flow cell. In the paper's pipeline: Because the immunoSEQ output included only junctional sequences and no quality scores, the filtering could not be the same as the filtering used for full-length reads. Sequences were annotated with PyIR, a Python wrapper for IgBLAST v1.9, using IMGT germline references to assign V/J genes and CDR3. Any read was removed if the V/J assignment was weak (E-value above 1e-6), the CDR3 was missing, or the read contained stop codons, out-of-frame junctions, or ambiguous translated residues. V3J clonotypes were defined by identical inferred V gene, J gene, and CDR3 amino acid sequence. The percentage overlap between two repertoires was calculated by dividing the number of shared unique clonotypes by the size of the smaller repertoire. Three approaches were used to assess repertoire richness: RTK rarefaction, the Chao1 estimator, and Recon v2.1 estimates of unobserved clonotypes. For all TCRbeta clonotypes obtained by the gDNA method from four donors, generation probabilities were computed with OLGA. Imported from immuneACCESS, the table was reduced by TCRdb to in-frame sequences with V and J called. These copies leave out some clones; in studies compared against another copy, an unresolved V gene accounts for under half, and the cause of the remainder is not known. D and trimming were read from the DNA, whereas the V and J calls and clone size are those reported in that table. Within this sample are about 1 million clones, with 65% to 80% of them counted one time only. Clones ranked in the top ten supply about 1.4% of the sample.

V is pared back by 6 bases and J by 4 bases, with 13 bases lying between the germline termini. CDR1 ENHRY and CDR2 SYGVKD are derived from the germline V gene. The CDR3 runs 14 amino acids, cysteine and phenylalanine included. Only CDR3 DNA remains: 42 bases, in frame from the first base. The sample consisted of memory CD4+ T cells sorted from blood. Taken with the paper, the label for cell subset or site translates to: CD45RA-negative fraction. The chain is encoded by TRBV10-3 joined to TRBJ2-1; TRBD1 could be the D gene, as 6 bases match. The sequence derives from a man aged 18 to 30 in good health. CDR3 reads: CAISAGQGYNEQFF. The base sequence is TGTGCCATCAGCGCTGGCCAGGGGTACAATGAGCAGTTCTTC.